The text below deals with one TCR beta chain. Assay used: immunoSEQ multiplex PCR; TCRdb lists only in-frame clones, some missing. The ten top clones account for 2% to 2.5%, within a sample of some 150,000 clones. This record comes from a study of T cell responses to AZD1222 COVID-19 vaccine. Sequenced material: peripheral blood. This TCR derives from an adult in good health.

The CDR3 is CASSLAGTGMSTEAFF. The CDR3, as DNA: TGTGCCAGCAGCTTAGCTGGGACAGGGATGAGCACTGAAGCTTTCTTT. The V gene is TRBV7-9, the J gene TRBJ1-1; 9 bases map to TRBD1. The CDR3 spans 16 residues. CDR1 is SEHNR and CDR2 is FQNEAQ in the germline V gene (reference sequence). The V segment lost 0 bases and the J segment 4 bases; nucleotides outside the gene matches: 6.